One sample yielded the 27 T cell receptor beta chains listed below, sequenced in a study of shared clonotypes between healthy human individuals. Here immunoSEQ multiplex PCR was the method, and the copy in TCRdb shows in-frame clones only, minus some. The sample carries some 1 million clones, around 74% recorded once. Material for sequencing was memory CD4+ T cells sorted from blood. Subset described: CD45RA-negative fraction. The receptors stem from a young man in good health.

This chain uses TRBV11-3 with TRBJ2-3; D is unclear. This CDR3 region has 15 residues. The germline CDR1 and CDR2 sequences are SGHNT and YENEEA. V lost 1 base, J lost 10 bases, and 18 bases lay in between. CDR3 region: CASSLGTSRWFAQYF. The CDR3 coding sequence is TGTGCCAGCAGCTTAGGAACCTCCCGTTGGTTTGCGCAGTATTTT.

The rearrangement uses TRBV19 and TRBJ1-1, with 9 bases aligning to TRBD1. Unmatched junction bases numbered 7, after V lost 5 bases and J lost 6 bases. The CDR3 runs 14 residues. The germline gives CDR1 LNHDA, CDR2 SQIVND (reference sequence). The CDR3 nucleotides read TGTGCCAGTAGTTCCGGACAGGGGAAGGCTGAAGCTTTCTTT. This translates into CASSSGQGKAEAFF.

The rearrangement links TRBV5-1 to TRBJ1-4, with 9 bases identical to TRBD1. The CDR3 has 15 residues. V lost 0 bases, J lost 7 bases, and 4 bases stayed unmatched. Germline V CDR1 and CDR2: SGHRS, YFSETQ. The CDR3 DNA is TGCGCCAGCAGCTTGGGCCCGACAGGGGGTGAAAAACTGTTTTTT. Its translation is CASSLGPTGGEKLFF.

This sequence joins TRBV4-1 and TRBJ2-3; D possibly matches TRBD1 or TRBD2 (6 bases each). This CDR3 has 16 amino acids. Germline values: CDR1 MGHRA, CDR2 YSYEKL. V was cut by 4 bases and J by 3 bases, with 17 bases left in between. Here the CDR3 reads CASSRPEGGWTDTQYF. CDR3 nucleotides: TGCGCCAGCAGCCGGCCGGAAGGGGGGTGGACAGATACGCAGTATTTT.

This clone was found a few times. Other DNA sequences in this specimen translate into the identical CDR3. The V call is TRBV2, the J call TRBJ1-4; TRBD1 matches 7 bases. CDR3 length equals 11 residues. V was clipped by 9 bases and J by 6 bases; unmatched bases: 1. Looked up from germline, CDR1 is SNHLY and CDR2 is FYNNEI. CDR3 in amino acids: CASGQDEKLFF. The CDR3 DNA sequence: TGTGCCAGTGGACAGGATGAAAAACTGTTTTTT.

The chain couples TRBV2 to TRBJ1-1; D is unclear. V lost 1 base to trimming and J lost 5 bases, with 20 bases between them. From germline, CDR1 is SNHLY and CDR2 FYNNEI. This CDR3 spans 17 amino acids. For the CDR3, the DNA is TGTGCCAGCAGTGAAGGCGGCGGTTGGGGAAGAGGAACTGAAGCTTTCTTT. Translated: CASSEGGGWGRGTEAFF.

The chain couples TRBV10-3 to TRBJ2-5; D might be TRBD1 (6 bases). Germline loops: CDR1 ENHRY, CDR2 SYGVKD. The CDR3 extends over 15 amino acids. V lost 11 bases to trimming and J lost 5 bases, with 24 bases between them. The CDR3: CASSPWAGAGETQYF. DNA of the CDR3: TGTGCCTCTTCCCCGTGGGCAGGGGCTGGGGAGACCCAGTACTTC.

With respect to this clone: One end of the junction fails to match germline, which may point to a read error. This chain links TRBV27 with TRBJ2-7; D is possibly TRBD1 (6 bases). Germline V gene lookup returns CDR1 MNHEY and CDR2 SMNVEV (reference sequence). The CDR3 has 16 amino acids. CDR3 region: CASSSQQGGLSHEQYF. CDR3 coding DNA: TGTGCCAGCAGTTCGCAACAGGGTGGTCTCTCCCACGAGCAGTACTTC.

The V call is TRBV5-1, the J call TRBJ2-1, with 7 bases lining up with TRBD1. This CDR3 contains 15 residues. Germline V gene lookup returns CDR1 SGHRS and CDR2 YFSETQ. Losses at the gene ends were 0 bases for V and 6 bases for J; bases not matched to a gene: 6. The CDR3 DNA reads TGCGCCAGCAGCTTGGTAGGGGGCAAGGGCAATGAGCAGTTCTTC. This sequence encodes CASSLVGGKGNEQFF.

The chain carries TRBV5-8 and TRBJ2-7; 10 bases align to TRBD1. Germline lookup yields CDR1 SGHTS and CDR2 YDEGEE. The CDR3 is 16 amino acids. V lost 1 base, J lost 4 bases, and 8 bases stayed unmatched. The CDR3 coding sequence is TGTGCCAGCAGCTTGACCGGGGACAGGGGTCAGTACGAGCAGTACTTC. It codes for CASSLTGDRGQYEQYF.

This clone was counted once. The CDR3: CASSFWGAGDGETQYF. The CDR3 DNA reads TGTGCCAGTAGTTTCTGGGGGGCAGGGGATGGAGAGACCCAGTACTTC. The rearrangement uses TRBV19 and TRBJ2-5; D is perhaps TRBD1 or TRBD2 (6 bases each). The ends were cut back, 5 bases at V and 4 bases at J, with 20 bases in the middle. This CDR3 is built from 16 residues. CDR1 is LNHDA, CDR2 SQIVND, per germline (reference sequence). Based on the CDR3 plus reference TRBV19 and TRBJ2-5, the full variable domain is DGGITQSPKYLFRKEGQNVTLSCEQNLNHDAMYWYRQDPGQGLRLIYYSQIVNDFQKGDIAEGYSVSREKKESFPLTVTSAQKNPTAFYLCASSFWGAGDGETQYFGPGTRLLVL.

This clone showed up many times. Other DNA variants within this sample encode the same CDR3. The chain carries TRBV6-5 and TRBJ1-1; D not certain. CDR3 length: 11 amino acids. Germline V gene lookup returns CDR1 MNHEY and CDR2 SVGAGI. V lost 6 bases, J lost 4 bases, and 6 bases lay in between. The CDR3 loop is CASRRGTEAFF. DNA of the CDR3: TGTGCCAGCAGGCGGGGCACTGAAGCTTTCTTT.

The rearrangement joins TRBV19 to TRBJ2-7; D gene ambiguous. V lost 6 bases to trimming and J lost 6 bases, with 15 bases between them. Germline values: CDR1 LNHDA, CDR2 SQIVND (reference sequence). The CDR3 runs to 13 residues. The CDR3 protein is CASRPNGGGEQYF. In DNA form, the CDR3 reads TGTGCCAGTAGGCCCAACGGTGGCGGCGAGCAGTACTTC.

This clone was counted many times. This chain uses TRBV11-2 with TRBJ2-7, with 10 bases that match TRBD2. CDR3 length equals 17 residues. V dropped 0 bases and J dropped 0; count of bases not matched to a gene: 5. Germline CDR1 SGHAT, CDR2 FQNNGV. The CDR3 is CASSLDSASGSSYEQYF. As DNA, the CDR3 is TGTGCCAGCAGCTTAGATTCGGCTAGCGGGAGCTCCTACGAGCAGTACTTC. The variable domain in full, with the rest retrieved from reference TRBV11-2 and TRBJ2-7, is EAGVAQSPRYKIIEKRQSVAFWCNPISGHATLYWYQQILGQGPKLLIQFQNNGVVDDSQLPKDRFSAERLKGVDSTLKIQPAKLEDSAVYLCASSLDSASGSSYEQYFGPGTRLTVT.

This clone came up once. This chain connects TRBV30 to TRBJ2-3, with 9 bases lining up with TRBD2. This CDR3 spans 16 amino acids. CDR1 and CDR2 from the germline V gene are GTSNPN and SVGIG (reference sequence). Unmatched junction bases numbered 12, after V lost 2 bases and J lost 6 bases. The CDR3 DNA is TGTGCCTGGAGTAAGTTGGCTAGCGGGGCCCGGGATACGCAGTATTTT. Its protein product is CAWSKLASGARDTQYF.

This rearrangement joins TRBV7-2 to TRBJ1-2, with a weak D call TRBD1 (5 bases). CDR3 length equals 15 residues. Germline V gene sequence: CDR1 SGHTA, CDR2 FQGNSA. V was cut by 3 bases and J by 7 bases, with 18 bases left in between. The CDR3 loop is CASSFGTTLKSGYTF. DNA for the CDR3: TGTGCCAGCAGCTTCGGGACGACCCTGAAGTCTGGCTACACCTTC.

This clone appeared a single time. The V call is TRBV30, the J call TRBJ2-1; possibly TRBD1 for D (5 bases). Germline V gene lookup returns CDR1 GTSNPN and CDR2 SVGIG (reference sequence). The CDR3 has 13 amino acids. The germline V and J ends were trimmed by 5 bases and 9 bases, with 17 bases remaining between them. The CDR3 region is CAWADFRVGEQFF. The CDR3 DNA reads TGTGCCTGGGCAGACTTCAGGGTTGGTGAGCAGTTCTTC.

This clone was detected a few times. CDR3 sequence reads: CASSEPAGGYGYTF. The CDR3 DNA sequence: TGTGCCAGCAGTGAACCCGCCGGGGGGTATGGCTACACCTTC. This rearrangement joins TRBV2 to TRBJ1-2; maybe TRBD1 (5 bases). Germline V gene sequence: CDR1 SNHLY, CDR2 FYNNEI. The CDR3 spans 14 residues. Trimming removed 2 bases from V and 5 bases from J, with 12 bases in between.

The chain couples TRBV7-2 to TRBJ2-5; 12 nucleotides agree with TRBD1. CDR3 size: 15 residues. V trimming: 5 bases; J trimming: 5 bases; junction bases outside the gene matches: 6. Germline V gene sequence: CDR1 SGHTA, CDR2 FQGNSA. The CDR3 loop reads CASSRDRGRSETQYF. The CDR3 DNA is TGTGCCAGCAGCCGGGACAGGGGGCGGAGTGAGACCCAGTACTTC.

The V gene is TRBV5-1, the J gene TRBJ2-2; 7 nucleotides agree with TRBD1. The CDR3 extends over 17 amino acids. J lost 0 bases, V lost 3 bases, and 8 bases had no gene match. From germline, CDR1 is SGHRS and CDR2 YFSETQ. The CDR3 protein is CASSSFSGTANTGELFF. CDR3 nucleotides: TGCGCCAGCAGCTCTTTCTCCGGGACAGCGAACACCGGGGAGCTGTTTTTT.

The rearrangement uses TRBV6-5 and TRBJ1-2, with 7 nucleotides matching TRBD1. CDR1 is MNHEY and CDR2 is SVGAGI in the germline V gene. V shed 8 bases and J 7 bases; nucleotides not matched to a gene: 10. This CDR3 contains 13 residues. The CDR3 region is CASRGATGSGYTF. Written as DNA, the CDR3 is TGTGCCAGCCGGGGGGCGACAGGGTCTGGCTACACCTTC.

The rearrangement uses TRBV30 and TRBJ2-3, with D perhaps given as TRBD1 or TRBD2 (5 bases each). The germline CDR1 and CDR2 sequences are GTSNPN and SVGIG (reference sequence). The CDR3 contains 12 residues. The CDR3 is CASRGDTDTQYF. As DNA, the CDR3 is TGTGCGAGTAGGGGAGACACAGATACGCAGTATTTT.

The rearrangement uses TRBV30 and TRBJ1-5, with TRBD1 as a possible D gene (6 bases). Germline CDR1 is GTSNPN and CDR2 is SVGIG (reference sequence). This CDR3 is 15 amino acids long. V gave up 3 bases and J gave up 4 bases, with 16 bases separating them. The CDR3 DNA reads TGTGCCTGGAGATCGCAGGGGAGGGAAAATCAGCCCCAGCATTTT. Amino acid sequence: CAWRSQGRENQPQHF.

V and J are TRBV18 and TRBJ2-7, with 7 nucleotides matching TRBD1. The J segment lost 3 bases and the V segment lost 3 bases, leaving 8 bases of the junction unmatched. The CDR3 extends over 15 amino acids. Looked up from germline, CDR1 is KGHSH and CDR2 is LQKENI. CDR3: CASSPLGTVYYEQYF. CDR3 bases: TGTGCCAGCTCACCGCTGGGGACAGTGTACTACGAGCAGTACTTC.

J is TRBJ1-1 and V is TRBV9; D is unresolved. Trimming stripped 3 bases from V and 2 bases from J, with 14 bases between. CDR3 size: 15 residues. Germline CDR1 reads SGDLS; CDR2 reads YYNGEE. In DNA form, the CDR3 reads TGTGCCAGCAGCGCGGAGGGTTCTTTAAACACTGAAGCTTTCTTT. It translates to CASSAEGSLNTEAFF.

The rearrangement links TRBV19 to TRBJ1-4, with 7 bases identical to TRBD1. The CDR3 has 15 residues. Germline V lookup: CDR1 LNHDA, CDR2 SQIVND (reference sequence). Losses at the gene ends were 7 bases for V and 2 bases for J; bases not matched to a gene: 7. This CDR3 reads CASTPRGRTNEKLFF. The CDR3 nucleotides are TGTGCCAGTACCCCAAGGGGGCGGACTAATGAAAAACTGTTTTTT. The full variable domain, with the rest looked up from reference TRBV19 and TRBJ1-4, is DGGITQSPKYLFRKEGQNVTLSCEQNLNHDAMYWYRQDPGQGLRLIYYSQIVNDFQKGDIAEGYSVSREKKESFPLTVTSAQKNPTAFYLCASTPRGRTNEKLFFGSGTQLSVL.

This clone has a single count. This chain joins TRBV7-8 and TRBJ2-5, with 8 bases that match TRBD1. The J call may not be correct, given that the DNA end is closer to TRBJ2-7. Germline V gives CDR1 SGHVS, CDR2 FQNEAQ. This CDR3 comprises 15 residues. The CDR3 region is CASSLQGARPYEQYF. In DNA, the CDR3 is TGTGCCAGCAGCTTACAGGGGGCGAGGCCCTACGAGCAGTACTTC.